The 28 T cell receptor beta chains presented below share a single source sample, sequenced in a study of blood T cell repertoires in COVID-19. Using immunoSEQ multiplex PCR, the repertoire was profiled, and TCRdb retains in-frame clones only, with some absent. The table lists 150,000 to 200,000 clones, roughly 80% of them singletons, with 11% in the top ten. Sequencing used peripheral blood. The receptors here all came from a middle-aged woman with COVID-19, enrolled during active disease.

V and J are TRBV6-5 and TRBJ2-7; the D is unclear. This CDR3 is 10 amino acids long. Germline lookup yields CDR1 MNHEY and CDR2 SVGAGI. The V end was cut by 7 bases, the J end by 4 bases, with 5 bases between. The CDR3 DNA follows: TGTGCCAGCATGTTATACGAGCAGTACTTC. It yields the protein CASMLYEQYF.

Written as DNA, the CDR3 is TGTGCCAGCAGACCGGGACTAGCGCTTTACGAGCAGTACTTC. Translation: CASRPGLALYEQYF. The chain links TRBV6-5 to TRBJ2-7; 10 nucleotides match TRBD2. This CDR3 region has 14 residues. The germline CDR1 and CDR2 sequences are MNHEY and SVGAGI. V gave up 6 bases and J gave up 4 bases; unmatched junction bases: 6.

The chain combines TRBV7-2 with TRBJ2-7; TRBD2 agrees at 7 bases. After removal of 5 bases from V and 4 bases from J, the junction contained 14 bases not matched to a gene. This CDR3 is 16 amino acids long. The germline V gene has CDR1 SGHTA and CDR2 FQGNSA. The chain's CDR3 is CASSAVGGSFGYEQYF. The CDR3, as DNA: TGTGCCAGCAGCGCGGTGGGCGGGAGTTTCGGATACGAGCAGTACTTC.

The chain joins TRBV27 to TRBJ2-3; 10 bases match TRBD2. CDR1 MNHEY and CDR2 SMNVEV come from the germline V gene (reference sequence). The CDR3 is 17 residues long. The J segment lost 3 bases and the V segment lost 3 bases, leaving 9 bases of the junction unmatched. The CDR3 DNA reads TGTGCCAGCAGTTTTATACCCGGGACTAGCGTAACAGATACGCAGTATTTT. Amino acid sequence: CASSFIPGTSVTDTQYF.

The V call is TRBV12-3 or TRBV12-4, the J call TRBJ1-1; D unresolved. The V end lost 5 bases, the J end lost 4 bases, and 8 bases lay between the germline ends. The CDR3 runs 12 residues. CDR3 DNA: TGTGCCAGCAGTGGGCAGACCACTGAAGCTTTCTTT. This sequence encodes CASSGQTTEAFF.

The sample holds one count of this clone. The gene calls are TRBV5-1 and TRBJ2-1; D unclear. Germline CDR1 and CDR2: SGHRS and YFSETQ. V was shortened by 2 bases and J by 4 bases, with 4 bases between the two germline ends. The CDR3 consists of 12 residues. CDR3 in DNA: TGCGCCAGCAGCTTCCAGTACAATGAGCAGTTCTTC. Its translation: CASSFQYNEQFF. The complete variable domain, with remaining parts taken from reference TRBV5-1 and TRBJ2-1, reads KAGVTQTPRYLIKTRGQQVTLSCSPISGHRSVSWYQQTPGQGLQFLFEYFSETQRNKGNFPGRFSGRQFSNSRSEMNVSTLELGDSALYLCASSFQYNEQFFGPGTRLTVL.

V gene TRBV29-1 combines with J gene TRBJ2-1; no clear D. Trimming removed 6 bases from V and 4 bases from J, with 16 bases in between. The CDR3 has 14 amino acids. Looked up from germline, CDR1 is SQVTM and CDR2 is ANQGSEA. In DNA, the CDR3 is TGCAGCGTGTTAGGAGATAAAGATTACAATGAGCAGTTCTTC. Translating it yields CSVLGDKDYNEQFF.

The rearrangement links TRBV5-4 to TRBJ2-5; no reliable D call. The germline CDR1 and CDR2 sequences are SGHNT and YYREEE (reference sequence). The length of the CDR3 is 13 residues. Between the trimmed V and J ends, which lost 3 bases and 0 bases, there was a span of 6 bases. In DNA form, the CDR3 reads TGTGCCAGCAGCTCCACGGACCAAGAGACCCAGTACTTC. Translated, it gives CASSSTDQETQYF.

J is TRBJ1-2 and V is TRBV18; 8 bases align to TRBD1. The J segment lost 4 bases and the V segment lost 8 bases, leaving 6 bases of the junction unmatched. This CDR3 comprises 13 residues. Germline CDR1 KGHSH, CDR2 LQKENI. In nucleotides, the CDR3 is TGTGCCAGCCGGGAGACAGGGGCCTATGGCTACACCTTC. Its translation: CASRETGAYGYTF.

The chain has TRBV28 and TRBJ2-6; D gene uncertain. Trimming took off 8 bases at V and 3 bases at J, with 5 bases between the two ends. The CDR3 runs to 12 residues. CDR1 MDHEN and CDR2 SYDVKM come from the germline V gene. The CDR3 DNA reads TGTGCCAGCTCTCTTGGGGCCAACGTCCTGACTTTC. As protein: CASSLGANVLTF.

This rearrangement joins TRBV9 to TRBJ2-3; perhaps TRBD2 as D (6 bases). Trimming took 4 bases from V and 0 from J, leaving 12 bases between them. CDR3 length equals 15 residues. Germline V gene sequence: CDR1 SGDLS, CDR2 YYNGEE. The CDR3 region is CASSFSGFSTDTQYF. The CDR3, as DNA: TGTGCCAGCAGCTTTAGCGGATTTAGCACAGATACGCAGTATTTT.

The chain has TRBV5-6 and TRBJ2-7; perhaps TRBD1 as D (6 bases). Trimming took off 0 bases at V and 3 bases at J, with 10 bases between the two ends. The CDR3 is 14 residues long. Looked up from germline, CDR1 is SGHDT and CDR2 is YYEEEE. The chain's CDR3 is CASSLGNRVYEQYF. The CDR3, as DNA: TGTGCCAGCAGCTTGGGAAACAGGGTCTACGAGCAGTACTTC. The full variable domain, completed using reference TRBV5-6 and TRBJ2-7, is DAGVTQSPTHLIKTRGQQVTLRCSPKSGHDTVSWYQQALGQGPQFIFQYYEEEERQRGNFPDRFSGHQFPNYSSELNVNALLLGDSALYLCASSLGNRVYEQYFGPGTRLTVT.

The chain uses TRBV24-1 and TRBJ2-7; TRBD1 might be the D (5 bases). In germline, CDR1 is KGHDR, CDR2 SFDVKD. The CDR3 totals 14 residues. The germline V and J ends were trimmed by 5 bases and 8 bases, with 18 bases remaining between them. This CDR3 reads CATSGPTDDSKQYF. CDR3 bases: TGTGCCACCAGTGGCCCGACAGACGACTCCAAGCAGTACTTC.

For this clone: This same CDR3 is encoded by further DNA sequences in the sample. CDR3 sequence (DNA): TGTGCCAGCACAATACCGGGGCAGGGGACCTACGAGCAGTACGTC. Protein product: CASTIPGQGTYEQYV. The V gene is TRBV2, the J gene TRBJ2-7; tentatively, D is TRBD1 (6 bases). V shed 7 bases and J shed 2 bases, with 18 bases lying between them. The CDR3 contains 15 residues. CDR1 is SNHLY, CDR2 FYNNEI, per germline.

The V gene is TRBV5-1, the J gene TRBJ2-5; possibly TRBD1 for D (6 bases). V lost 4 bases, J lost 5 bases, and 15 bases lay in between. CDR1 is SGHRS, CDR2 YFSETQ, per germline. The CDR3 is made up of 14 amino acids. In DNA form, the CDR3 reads TGCGCCAGCAGCCTCCAGGACAGAAGGGAGACCCAGTACTTC. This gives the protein CASSLQDRRETQYF.

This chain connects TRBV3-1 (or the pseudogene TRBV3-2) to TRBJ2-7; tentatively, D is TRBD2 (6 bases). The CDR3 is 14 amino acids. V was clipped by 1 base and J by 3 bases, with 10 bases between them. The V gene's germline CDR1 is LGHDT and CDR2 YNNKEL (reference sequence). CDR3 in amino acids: CASSQGFSGYEQYF. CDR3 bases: TGTGCCAGCAGCCAAGGGTTTAGCGGCTACGAGCAGTACTTC.

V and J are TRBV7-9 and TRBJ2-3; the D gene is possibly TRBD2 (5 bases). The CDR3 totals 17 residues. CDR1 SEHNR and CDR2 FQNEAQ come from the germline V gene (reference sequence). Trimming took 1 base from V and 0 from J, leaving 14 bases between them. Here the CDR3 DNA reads TGTGCCAGCAGCTTAGGGACTGCTGTGGGGAGCACAGATACGCAGTATTTT. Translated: CASSLGTAVGSTDTQYF.

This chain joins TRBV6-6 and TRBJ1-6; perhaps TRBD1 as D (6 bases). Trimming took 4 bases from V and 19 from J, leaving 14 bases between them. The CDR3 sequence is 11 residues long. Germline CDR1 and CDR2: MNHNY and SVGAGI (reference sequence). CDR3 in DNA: TGTGCCAGCAGTTTTCCAGGGGTTCTTCACTTT. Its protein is CASSFPGVLHF.

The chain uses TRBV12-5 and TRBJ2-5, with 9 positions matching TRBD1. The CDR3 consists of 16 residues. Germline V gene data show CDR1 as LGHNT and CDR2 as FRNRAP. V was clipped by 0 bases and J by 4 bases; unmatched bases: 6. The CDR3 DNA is TGTGCTAGTGGTTTGGTACTGGGACAGGGTGCAGAGACCCAGTACTTC. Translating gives CASGLVLGQGAETQYF.

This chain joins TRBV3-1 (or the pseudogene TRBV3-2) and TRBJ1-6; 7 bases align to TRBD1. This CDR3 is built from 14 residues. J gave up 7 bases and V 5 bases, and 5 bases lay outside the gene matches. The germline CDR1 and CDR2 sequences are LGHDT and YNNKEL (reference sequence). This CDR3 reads CASSNWDSNSPLHF. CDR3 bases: TGTGCCAGCAGCAACTGGGACAGCAATTCACCCCTCCACTTT.

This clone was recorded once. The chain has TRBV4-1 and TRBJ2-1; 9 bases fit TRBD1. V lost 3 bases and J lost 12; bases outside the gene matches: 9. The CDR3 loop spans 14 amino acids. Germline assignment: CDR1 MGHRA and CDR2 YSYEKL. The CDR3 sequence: CASSQTGGGLRQFF. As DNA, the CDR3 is TGCGCCAGCAGCCAGACAGGGGGGGGCCTTAGGCAGTTCTTC.

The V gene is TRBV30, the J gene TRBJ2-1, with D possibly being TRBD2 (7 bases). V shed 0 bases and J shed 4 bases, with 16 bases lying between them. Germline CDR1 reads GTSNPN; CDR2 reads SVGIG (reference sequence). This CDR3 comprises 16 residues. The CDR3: CAWSVKGGGDYNEQFF. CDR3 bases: TGTGCCTGGAGTGTAAAGGGGGGGGGAGATTACAATGAGCAGTTCTTC.

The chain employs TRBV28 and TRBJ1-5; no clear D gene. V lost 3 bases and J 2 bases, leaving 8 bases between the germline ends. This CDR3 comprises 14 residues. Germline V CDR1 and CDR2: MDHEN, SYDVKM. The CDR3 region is CASSFLSGNQPQHF. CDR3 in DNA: TGTGCCAGCAGTTTTTTGAGTGGCAATCAGCCCCAGCATTTT.

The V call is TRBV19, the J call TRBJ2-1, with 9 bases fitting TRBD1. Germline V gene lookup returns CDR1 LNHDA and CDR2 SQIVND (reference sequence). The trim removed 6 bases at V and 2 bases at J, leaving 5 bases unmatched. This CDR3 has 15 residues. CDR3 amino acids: CASRPRQGAYNEQFF. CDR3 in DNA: TGTGCCAGTAGACCCCGACAGGGGGCCTACAATGAGCAGTTCTTC.

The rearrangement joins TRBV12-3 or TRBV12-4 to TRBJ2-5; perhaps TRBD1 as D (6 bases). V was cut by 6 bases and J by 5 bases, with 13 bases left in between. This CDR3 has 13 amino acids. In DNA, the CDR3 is TGTGCCAGCAGAGGGGCAGGGGTTGAGACCCAGTACTTC. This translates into CASRGAGVETQYF.

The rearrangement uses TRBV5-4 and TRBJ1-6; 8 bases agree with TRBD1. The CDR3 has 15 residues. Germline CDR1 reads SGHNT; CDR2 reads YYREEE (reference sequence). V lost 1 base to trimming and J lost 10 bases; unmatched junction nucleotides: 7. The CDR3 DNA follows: TGTGCCAGCAGCTTGAACAGGGGGGGTTTATCACCCCTCCACTTT. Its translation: CASSLNRGGLSPLHF.

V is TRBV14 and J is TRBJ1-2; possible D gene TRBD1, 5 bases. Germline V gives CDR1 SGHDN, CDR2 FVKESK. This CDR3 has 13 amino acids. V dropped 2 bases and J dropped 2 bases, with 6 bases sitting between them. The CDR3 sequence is CASSQRGNYGYTF. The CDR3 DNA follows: TGTGCCAGCAGCCAACGGGGGAACTATGGCTACACCTTC.

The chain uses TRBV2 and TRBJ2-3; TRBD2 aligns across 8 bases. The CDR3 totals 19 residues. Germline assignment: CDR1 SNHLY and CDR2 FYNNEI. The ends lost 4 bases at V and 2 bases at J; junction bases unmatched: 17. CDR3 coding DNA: TGTGCCAGCAGTGTCGAAGCGGGATGGTCGGGGGGGGCCACAGATACGCAGTATTTT. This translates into CASSVEAGWSGGATDTQYF. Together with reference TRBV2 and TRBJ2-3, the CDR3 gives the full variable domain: EPEVTQTPSHQVTQMGQEVILRCVPISNHLYFYWYRQILGQKVEFLVSFYNNEISEKSEIFDDQFSVERPDGSNFTLKIRSTKLEDSAMYFCASSVEAGWSGGATDTQYFGPGTRLTVL.